Here is one T cell receptor (beta chain) with its context. The antigen remains unidentified. Profiling relied on immunoSEQ multiplex PCR, and the TCRdb table lists in-frame clones only, not all of them. This repertoire shows roughly 75,000 clones, about nine tenths found once; its top ten account for approximately 3%. Germline CDR1 is SGHRS and CDR2 is YFSETQ. The CDR3 spans 12 residues. Trimming shortened V by 7 bases and J by 3 bases, and 10 bases separated the two germline ends. The data are from a study of OX40 agonist ivuxolimab in advanced cancers. Background on the study: Patients were dosed with the agonistic anti-OX40 (CD134) antibody ivuxolimab. Study results and caveats: The authors did not determine the antigen specificity of the expanded peripheral T cells.

The source of this sequence is an adult with an advanced solid tumor such as melanoma, head and neck, liver or kidney cancer. The gene calls are TRBV5-1 and TRBJ2-5, with a possible D match to TRBD1 (6 bases). The starting material was CD4+ or CD8+ T cells sorted from blood, obtained in a trial of the OX40 agonist ivuxolimab. CDR3 residues: CASGQNEETQYF. The DNA of the CDR3 is TGCGCCAGCGGACAGAATGAAGAGACCCAGTACTTC.